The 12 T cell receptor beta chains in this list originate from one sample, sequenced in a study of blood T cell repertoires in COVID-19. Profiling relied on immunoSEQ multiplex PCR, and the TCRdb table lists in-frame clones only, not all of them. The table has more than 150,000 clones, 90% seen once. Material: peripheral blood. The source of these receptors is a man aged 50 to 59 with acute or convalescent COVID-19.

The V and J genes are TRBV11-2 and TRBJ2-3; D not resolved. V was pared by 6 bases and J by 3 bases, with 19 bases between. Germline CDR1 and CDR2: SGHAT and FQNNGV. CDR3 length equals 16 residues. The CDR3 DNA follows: TGTGCCAGCAGAAAAGTTGGCACAACCGGGACAGATACGCAGTATTTT. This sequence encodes CASRKVGTTGTDTQYF.

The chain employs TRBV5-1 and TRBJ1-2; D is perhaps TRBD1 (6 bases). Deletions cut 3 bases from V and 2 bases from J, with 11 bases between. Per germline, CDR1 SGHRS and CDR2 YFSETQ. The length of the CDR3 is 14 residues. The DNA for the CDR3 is TGCGCCAGCAGCTCACAGGGTGCCAACTATGGCTACACCTTC. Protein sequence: CASSSQGANYGYTF.

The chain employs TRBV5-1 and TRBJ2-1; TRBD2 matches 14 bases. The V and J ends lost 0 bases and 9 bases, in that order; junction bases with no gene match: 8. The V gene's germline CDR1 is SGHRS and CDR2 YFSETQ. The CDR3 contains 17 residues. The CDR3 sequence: CASSLGLAGGPYGEQFF. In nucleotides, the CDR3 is TGCGCCAGCAGCTTGGGACTAGCGGGAGGGCCTTACGGTGAGCAGTTCTTC.

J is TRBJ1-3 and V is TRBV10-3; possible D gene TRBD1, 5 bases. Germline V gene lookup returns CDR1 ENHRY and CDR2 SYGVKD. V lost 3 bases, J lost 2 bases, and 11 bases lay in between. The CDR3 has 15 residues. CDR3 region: CAISDTRGTGNTIYF. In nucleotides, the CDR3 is TGTGCCATCAGTGATACGCGGGGGACTGGAAACACCATATATTTT.

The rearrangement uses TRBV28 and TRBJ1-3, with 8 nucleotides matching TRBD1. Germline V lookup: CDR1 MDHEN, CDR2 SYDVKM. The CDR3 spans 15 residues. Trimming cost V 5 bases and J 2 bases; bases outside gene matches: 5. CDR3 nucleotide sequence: TGTGCCAGCAGTGCTTCAGGGGGCGCTGGAAACACCATATATTTT. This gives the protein CASSASGGAGNTIYF.

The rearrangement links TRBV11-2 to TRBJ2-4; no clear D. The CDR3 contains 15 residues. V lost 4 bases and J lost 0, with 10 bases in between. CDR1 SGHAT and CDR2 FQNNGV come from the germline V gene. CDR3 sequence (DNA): TGTGCCAGCAGCTCGACTGGCGGAGCCAAAAACATTCAGTACTTC. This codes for CASSSTGGAKNIQYF.

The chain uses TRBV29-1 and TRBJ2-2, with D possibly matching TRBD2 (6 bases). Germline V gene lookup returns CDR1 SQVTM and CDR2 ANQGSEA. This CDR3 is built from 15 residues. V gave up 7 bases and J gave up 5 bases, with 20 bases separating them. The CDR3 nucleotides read TGCAGCGGGGTAGGGCTAGTCGGGGGAACCGGGGAGCTGTTTTTT. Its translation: CSGVGLVGGTGELFF.

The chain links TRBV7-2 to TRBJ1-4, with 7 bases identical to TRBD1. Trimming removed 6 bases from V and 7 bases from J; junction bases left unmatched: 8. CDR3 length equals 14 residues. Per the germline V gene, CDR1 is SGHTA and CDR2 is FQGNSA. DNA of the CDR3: TGTGCCAGCAGATCCCCGGGACAGAGTGAAAAACTGTTTTTT. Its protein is CASRSPGQSEKLFF.

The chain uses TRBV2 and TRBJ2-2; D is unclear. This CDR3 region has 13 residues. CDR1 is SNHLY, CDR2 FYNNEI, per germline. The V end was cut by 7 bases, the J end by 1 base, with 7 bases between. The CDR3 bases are TGTGCCAGCATACAGCAGAACACCGGGGAGCTGTTTTTT. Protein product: CASIQQNTGELFF.

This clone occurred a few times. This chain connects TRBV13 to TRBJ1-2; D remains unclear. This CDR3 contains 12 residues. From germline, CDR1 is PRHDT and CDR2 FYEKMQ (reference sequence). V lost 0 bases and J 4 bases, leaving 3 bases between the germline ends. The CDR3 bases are TGTGCCAGCAGCTTAGGGAGCTATGGCTACACCTTC. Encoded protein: CASSLGSYGYTF.

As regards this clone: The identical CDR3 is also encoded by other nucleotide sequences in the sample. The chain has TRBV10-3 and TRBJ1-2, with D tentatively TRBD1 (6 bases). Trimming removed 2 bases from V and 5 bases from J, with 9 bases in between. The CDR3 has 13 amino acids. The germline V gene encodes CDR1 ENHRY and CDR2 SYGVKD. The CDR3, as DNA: TGTGCCATCAGTGAGCGAGGGGGATATGGCTACACCTTC. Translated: CAISERGGYGYTF.

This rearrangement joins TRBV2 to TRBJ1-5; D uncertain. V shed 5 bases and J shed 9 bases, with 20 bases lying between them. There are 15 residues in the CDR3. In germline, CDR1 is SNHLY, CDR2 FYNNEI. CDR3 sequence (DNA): TGTGCCAGCAGTAAGGATGGGAGCTCCATTGGGCCCCAGCATTTT. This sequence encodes CASSKDGSSIGPQHF.